The 12 T cell receptor beta chains given below trace back to one sample, sequenced in a study of T cells in Graves' hyperthyroidism and ophthalmopathy. TCR beta CDR3 regions were amplified from RNA transcripts. Primed by the HTBI set, a first-round RT-PCR was run on the TCR CDR3. TCRdb reprocessed the multiplex PCR reads via MiXCR and lists one record per CDR3 protein. The sample contains nearly 600,000 distinct CDR3 sequences, roughly 13% of which appear only once. Sequencing was done on a sample of blood. These receptor sequences come from a woman aged 25 to 45 with Graves' hyperthyroidism that later progressed to Graves' ophthalmopathy.

This clonotype was seen many times. The chain combines TRBV29-1 with TRBJ1-1; no reliable D call. The germline gives CDR1 SQVTM, CDR2 ANQGSEA. V lost 8 bases, J lost 0 bases, and 10 bases lay in between. The CDR3 sequence is 12 residues long. CDR3 sequence: CSSGGMNTEAFF. The CDR3 DNA follows: TGCAGCTCAGGCGGAATGAACACTGAAGCTTTCTTT.

This clonotype was seen many times. The V call is TRBV11-3, the J call TRBJ1-1; no reliable D call. Trimming cost V 4 bases and J 0 bases, with 6 bases left between them. The CDR3 has 13 residues. CDR1 and CDR2 from the germline V gene are SGHNT and YENEEA. The CDR3 nucleotides read TGTGCCAGCAGCTGGGCTCTGAACACTGAAGCTTTCTTT. This translates into CASSWALNTEAFF.

In its sample, this clonotype was seen many times. The V call is TRBV24-1, the J call TRBJ2-3; D is ambiguous. The ends were cut back, 9 bases at V and 0 bases at J, with 12 bases in the middle. This CDR3 contains 14 residues. Germline V lookup: CDR1 KGHDR, CDR2 SFDVKD. The CDR3 reads CATVKDGSTDTQYF. In DNA, the CDR3 is TGTGCCACCGTCAAGGACGGAAGCACAGATACGCAGTATTTT.

This clonotype was recorded many times. The chain combines TRBV20-1 with TRBJ2-7; D is uncertain. The CDR3 is 12 residues long. Trimming left V 2 bases short and J 3 bases short, with 8 bases between. Germline V gene sequence: CDR1 DFQATT, CDR2 SNEGSKA (reference sequence). Here the CDR3 reads CSARRPGYEQYF. The CDR3, as DNA: TGCAGTGCTAGAAGGCCAGGCTACGAGCAGTACTTC.

The V call is TRBV2, the J call TRBJ2-1, with D tentatively TRBD1 (5 bases). The CDR3 consists of 15 residues. CDR1 and CDR2 from the germline V gene are SNHLY and FYNNEI. The V end lost 3 bases, the J end lost 5 bases, and 14 bases lay between the germline ends. The CDR3 DNA is TGTGCCAGCAGTGATTTGCTGGAAGGGGACAATGAGCAGTTCTTC. Its translation is CASSDLLEGDNEQFF.

This clonotype was picked up many times. The chain joins TRBV11-2 to TRBJ1-2, with TRBD1 as a possible D gene (5 bases). The CDR3 sequence is 15 residues long. CDR1 and CDR2 (germline): SGHAT, FQNNGV. The V end was cut by 5 bases, the J end by 2 bases, with 15 bases between. CDR3 DNA: TGTGCCAGCAGCACCATTCTCGACAGAAACTATGGCTACACCTTC. Translation gives CASSTILDRNYGYTF.

The chain is built from TRBV6-5 and TRBJ2-7, with 7 bases aligning to TRBD1. Germline assignment: CDR1 MNHEY and CDR2 SVGAGI. This CDR3 comprises 14 residues. V dropped 2 bases and J dropped 3; count of bases not matched to a gene: 4. The chain's CDR3 is CASSYMDRYYEQYF. CDR3 coding DNA: TGTGCCAGCAGTTACATGGACAGGTACTACGAGCAGTACTTC.

This clonotype has at least ten counts. V is TRBV27 and J is TRBJ2-1; 9 bases agree with TRBD1. Trimming took 0 bases from V and 3 from J; bases not matched to a gene: 3. The germline CDR1 and CDR2 sequences are MNHEY and SMNVEV (reference sequence). The CDR3 contains 16 residues. The DNA for the CDR3 is TGTGCCAGCAGTTTATCCGGGACAGGGTTCTACAATGAGCAGTTCTTC. Its translation is CASSLSGTGFYNEQFF.

This clonotype occurred many times. This chain links TRBV12-3 or TRBV12-4 with TRBJ2-7, with D perhaps being TRBD1 or TRBD2 (6 bases each). V was pared by 2 bases and J by 9 bases, with 17 bases between. The CDR3 has 14 amino acids. This chain's CDR3 is CASSLTETGAGQYF. In nucleotides, the CDR3 is TGTGCCAGCAGTTTAACCGAGACAGGAGCGGGGCAGTACTTC.

This clonotype was recorded at least ten times. V gene TRBV9 combines with J gene TRBJ2-1; TRBD2 matches 10 bases. Germline assignment: CDR1 SGDLS and CDR2 YYNGEE. The CDR3 spans 15 residues. Trimming at V came to 0 bases and at J to 6 bases, leaving 3 bases not matched to a gene. The CDR3 DNA reads TGTGCCAGCAGCGTAGCGCTAGCGGGGGTCAATGAGCAGTTCTTC. Amino acid sequence: CASSVALAGVNEQFF.

The table lists this clonotype with many counts. The chain carries TRBV24-1 and TRBJ2-3; D not certain. V was trimmed by 3 bases and J by 5 bases, leaving 8 bases between them. Germline-derived CDR1 and CDR2 are KGHDR and SFDVKD. The CDR3 sequence is 13 residues long. CDR3 residues: CATSDEWRDTQYF. The DNA for the CDR3 is TGTGCCACCAGTGATGAGTGGCGAGATACGCAGTATTTT.

This clonotype was seen many times. This chain links TRBV11-2 with TRBJ2-3, with D possibly matching TRBD2 (6 bases). Germline V gene data show CDR1 as SGHAT and CDR2 as FQNNGV. V was trimmed by 6 bases and J by 0 bases, leaving 10 bases between them. The CDR3 is made up of 14 amino acids. The CDR3 loop reads CASSGRRSTDTQYF. The CDR3 region has the DNA TGTGCCAGCAGTGGGAGGAGGAGCACAGATACGCAGTATTTT.